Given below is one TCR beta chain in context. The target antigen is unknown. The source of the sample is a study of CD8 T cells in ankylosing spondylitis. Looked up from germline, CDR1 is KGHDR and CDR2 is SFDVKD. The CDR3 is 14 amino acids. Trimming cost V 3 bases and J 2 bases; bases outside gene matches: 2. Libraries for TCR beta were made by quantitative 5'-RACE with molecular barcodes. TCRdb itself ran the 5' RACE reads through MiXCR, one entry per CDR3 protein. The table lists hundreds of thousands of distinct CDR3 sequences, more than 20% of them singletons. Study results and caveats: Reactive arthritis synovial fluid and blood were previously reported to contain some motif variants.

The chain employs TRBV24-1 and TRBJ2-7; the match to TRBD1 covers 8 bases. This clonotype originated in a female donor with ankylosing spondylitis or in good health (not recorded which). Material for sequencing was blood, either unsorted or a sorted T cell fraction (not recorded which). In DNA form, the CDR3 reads TGTGCCACCAGTGATCTGACAGGGGCCTACGAGCAGTACTTC. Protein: CATSDLTGAYEQYF.